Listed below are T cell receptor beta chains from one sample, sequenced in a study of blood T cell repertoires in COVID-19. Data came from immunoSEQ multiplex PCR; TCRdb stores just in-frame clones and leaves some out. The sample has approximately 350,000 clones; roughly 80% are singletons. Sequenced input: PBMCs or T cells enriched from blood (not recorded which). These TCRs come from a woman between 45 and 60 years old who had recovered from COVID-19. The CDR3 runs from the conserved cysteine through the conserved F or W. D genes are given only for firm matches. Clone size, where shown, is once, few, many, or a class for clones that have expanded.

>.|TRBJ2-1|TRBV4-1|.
TGCGCCAGCAGCCAAGTAATCCAGCGGAGACACAATGAGCAGTTCTTC
CASSQVIQRRHNEQFF
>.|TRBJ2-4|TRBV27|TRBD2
TGTGCCAGCAGTTTACGCTTAGCGGGAGAAAACATTCAGTACTTC
CASSLRLAGENIQYF
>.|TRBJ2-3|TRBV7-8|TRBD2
TGTGCCAGCAGCTTACTAGCGGGACAAAAAATCGCAGATACGCAGTATTTT
CASSLLAGQKIADTQYF
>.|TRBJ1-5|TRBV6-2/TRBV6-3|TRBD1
TGTGCCAGCAGCCGACCAGGGGGAAATCAGCCCCAGCATTTT
CASSRPGGNQPQHF
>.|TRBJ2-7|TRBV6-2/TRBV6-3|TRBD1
TGTGCCAGCAGTTACAGGGGGCGAGCCGACTACGAGCAGTACTTC
CASSYRGRADYEQYF
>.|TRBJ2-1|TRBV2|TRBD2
TGTGCCAGCAGTGGGACTAGCGGGGGGCCCTCCTACAATGAGCAGTTCTTC
CASSGTSGGPSYNEQFF
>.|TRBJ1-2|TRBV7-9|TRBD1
TGTGCCAGCAGCCCGACAGGACAGGGCCATGGCTACACCTTC
CASSPTGQGHGYTF
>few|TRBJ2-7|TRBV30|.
TGTGCCTGGAGTGGGACAGTCCAGTACTTC
CAWSGTVQYF
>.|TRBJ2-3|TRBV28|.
TGTGCCAGCAGCTTGGGGGGGCCCGCAGATACGCAGTATTTT
CASSLGGPADTQYF
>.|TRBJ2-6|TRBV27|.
TGTGCCAGCAGTCTTGGGACATTTGGCTCTGGGGCCAACGTCCTGACTTTC
CASSLGTFGSGANVLTF
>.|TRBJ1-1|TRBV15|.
TGTGCCACCAGCACTCACGGAGGCAGGACCACTGAAGCTTTCTTT
CATSTHGGRTTEAFF
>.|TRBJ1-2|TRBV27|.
TGTGCCAGCAGTACACACACGGGCTATGGCTACACCTTC
CASSTHTGYGYTF
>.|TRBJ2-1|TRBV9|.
TGTGCCAGCAGCCTCCAGGGATGGACAGATGAGCAGTTCTTC
CASSLQGWTDEQFF
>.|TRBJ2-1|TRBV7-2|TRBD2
TGTGCCAGCAGCTTGCTAGCGGGGGGGTACAATGAGCAGTTCTTC
CASSLLAGGYNEQFF
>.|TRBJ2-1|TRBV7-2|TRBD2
TGTGCCAGCAGCTGGACTAGCGGGAGCGACAATGAGCAGTTCTTC
CASSWTSGSDNEQFF
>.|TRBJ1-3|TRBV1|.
TGCACCAGCAGCCAGCATGGCGGGTTCTCTGGAAACACCATATATTTT
CTSSQHGGFSGNTIYF
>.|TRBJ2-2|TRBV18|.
TGTGCCAGCTCACCAGAAGTACAAATCCGGGGAATCGGGGAGCTGTTTTTT
CASSPEVQIRGIGELFF
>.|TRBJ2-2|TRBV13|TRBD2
TGTGCCAGCAGCTCACGGACTAGCGGGAAGGCCGGGGAGCTGTTTTTT
CASSSRTSGKAGELFF
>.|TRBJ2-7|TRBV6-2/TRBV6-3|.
TGTGCCAGCAGTTTCACCGGGACCTACGAGCAGTACTTC
CASSFTGTYEQYF
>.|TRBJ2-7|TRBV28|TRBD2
TGTGCCAGCAGAACTGGGACTAGCGGGGATTTGGTCCACGAGCAGTACTTC
CASRTGTSGDLVHEQYF
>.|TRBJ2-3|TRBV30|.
TGTGCCTGGGGGGACATAAAGAGATCAGATACGCAGTATTTT
CAWGDIKRSDTQYF
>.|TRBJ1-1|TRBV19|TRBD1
TGTGCCAGTAGTCCGAGACAGGGGTCTGAAGCTTTCTTT
CASSPRQGSEAFF
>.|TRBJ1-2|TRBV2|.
TGTGCCAGCAGCCAAACAGAATCCCTTAACTATGGCTACACCTTC
CASSQTESLNYGYTF
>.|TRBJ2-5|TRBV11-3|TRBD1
TGTGCCAGCAGCATCGCCCTTGGGACAGGCCTACAAGAGACCCAGTACTTC
CASSIALGTGLQETQYF
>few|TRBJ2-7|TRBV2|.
TGTGCCAGCAGTGATTCAGGGTGGGAGCAGTACTTC
CASSDSGWEQYF
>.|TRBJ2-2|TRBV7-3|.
TGTGCCAGCAGCCCCCAGCGTAGTCGCACCGGGGAGCTGTTTTTT
CASSPQRSRTGELFF
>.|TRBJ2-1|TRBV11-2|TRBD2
TGTGCCAGCAGCTTAGAGCGGGGGATCCACAATGAGCAGTTCTTC
CASSLERGIHNEQFF
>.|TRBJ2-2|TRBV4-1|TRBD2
TGCGCCAGCAGCCAAACTAGCGGAACGAACACCGGGGAGCTGTTTTTT
CASSQTSGTNTGELFF
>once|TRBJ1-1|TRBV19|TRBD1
TGTGCCAGTAGTACCCGGGACAGGGTATTGCCTGAAGCTTTCTTT
CASSTRDRVLPEAFF
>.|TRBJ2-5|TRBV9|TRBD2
TGTGCCAGCAGCGGGACTCGCGCGGGAGTGGGAGAGACCCAGTACTTC
CASSGTRAGVGETQYF
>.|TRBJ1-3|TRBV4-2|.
TGTGCCAGCAGCCAATGGATCCCGGGGTCCAGGGGAACTGGAAACACCATATATTTT
CASSQWIPGSRGTGNTIYF
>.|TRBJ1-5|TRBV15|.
TGTGCCACCAGCAGAATACAGGGTCGTCAGCCCCAGCATTTT
CATSRIQGRQPQHF
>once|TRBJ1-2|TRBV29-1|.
TGCAGCGTTAAACAGGGTGACTATGGCTACACCTTC
CSVKQGDYGYTF
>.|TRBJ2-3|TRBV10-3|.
TGTGCCATCAGTGAGACAGGGCCAGAGGGGACAGATACGCAGTATTTT
CAISETGPEGTDTQYF
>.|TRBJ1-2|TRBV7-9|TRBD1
TGTGCCAGCAGCTCTGACAGGGAGAAAAACTATGGCTACACCTTC
CASSSDREKNYGYTF
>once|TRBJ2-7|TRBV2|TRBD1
TGTGCCAGCACGACGGGGCAGGGGGCAGAAGAGCAGTACTTC
CASTTGQGAEEQYF
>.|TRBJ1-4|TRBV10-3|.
TGTGCCATCAGCGTTTCTAAGGACAGAACGGGAAAACTGTTTTTT
CAISVSKDRTGKLFF
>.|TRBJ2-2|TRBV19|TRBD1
TGTGCCACACCTCAACAGGGGGACACCGGGGAGCTGTTTTTT
CATPQQGDTGELFF
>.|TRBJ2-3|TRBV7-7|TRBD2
TGTGCCAGCAGCCAGCTGGGACTAGCGGGAGCAGATACGCAGTATTTT
CASSQLGLAGADTQYF
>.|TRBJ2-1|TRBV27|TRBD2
TGTGCCAGCAGGCTCCTAGCGGGGGATGAGCAGTTCTTC
CASRLLAGDEQFF
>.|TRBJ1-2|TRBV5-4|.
TGTGCCAGCAGCTTGGAACAGATCTATGGCTACACCTTC
CASSLEQIYGYTF
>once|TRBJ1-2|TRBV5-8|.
TGTACCAGCAGCTTGAGGCTGGCAGGATTCTATGGCTACACCTTC
CTSSLRLAGFYGYTF
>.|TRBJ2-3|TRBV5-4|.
TGTGCCAGCAGCTCAGCCAGCGCAAGCACAGATACGCAGTATTTT
CASSSASASTDTQYF
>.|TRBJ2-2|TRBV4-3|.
TGCGCCAGCAGCCAGGACTCATGGACGAGCACCGGGGAGCTGTTTTTT
CASSQDSWTSTGELFF
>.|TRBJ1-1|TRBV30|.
TGTGCCTGGAGAGTAGGAGGGAACACTGAAGCTTTCTTT
CAWRVGGNTEAFF
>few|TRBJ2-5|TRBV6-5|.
TGTGCCAGCAGTTACTCGATGACGGGGTACCAAGAGACCCAGTACTTC
CASSYSMTGYQETQYF
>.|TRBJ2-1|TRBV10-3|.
TGTGCCATCAACCTAGCGCCCTTAAATGAGCAGTTCTTC
CAINLAPLNEQFF
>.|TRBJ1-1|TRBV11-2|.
TGTGCCAGCAGCTTTTCAGACAGGAACACTGAAGCTTTCTTT
CASSFSDRNTEAFF
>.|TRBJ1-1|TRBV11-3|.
TGTGCCAGCAGCTTAGATACGGGGAACACTGAAGCTTTCTTT
CASSLDTGNTEAFF
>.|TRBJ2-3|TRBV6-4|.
TGTGCCAGCAGCCGGCTAGACAGTACCACAGATACGCAGTATTTT
CASSRLDSTTDTQYF
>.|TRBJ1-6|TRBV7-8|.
TGTGCCAGCAGCTTAATAGGCTCGACAGATTATTCACCCCTCCACTTT
CASSLIGSTDYSPLHF
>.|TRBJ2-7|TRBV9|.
TGTGCCAGCAGCCCGAGATCGACAAGTTACGAGCAGTACTTC
CASSPRSTSYEQYF
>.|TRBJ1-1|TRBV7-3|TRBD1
TGTGCCAGCAGCACCGGGACAGGGGAAAAAGCTTTCTTT
CASSTGTGEKAFF
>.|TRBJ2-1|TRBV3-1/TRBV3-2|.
TGTGCCAGCAGCCAAAGCGGTCCCCCGAGCAATGAGCAGTTCTTC
CASSQSGPPSNEQFF
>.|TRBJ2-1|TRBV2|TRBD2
TGTGCCAGCAGTGAACACACTAGCGGGTTTATGAAAGGGGCCTACAATGAGCAGTTCTTC
CASSEHTSGFMKGAYNEQFF